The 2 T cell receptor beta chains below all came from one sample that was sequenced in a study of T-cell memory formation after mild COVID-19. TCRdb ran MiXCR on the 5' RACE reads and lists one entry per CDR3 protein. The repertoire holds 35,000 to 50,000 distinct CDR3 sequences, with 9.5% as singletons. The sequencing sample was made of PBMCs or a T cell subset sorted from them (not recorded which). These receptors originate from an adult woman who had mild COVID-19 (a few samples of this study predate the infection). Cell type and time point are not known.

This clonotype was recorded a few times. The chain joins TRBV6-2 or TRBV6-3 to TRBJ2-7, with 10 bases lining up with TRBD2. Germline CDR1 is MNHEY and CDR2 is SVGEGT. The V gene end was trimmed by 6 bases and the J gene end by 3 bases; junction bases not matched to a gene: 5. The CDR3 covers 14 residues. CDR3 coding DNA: TGTGCCAGCAGATCACTAGCGGGGATCTACGAGCAGTACTTC. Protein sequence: CASRSLAGIYEQYF.

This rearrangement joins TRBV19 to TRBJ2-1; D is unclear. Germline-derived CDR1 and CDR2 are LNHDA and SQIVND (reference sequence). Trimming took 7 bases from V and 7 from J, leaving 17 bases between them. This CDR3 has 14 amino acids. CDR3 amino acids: CASNPHGARNEQFF. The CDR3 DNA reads TGTGCCAGTAACCCCCACGGTGCCAGGAATGAGCAGTTCTTC.